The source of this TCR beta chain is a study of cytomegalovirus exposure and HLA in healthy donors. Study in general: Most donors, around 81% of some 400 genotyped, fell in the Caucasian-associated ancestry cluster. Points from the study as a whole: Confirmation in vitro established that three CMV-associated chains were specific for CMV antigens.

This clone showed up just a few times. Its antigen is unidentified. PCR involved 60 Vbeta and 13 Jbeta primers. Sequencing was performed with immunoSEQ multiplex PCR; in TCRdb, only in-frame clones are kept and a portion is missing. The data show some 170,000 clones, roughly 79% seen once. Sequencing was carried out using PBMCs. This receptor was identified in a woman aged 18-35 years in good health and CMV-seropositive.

CDR3 sequence (DNA): TGTGCCAGCAGTGGACCAGGGGGGCTGGGGACCCAGTACTTC. Translated: CASSGPGGLGTQYF. This chain connects TRBV2 to TRBJ2-5; possibly TRBD1 for D (7 bases). In germline, CDR1 is SNHLY, CDR2 FYNNEI. There are 14 residues in the CDR3. Trimming left V 4 bases short and J 7 bases short, with 16 bases between.